These T cell receptor beta chains were read from a single sample in a study of human T cells and chemical hapten exposure. TCRdb processed the RACE reads anew with MiXCR; each CDR3 protein has one entry. The sample records around 380,000 distinct CDR3 sequences, around 5.5% being singletons. The source was whole blood, collected in connection with sensitization to the hapten diphenylcyclopropenone (DPC). These receptors were taken from a woman aged 18 to 35 with alopecia areata. Some clones in this sample may be carry-over from other donors' samples. Both conserved end residues are part of each CDR3. Each record gives: D gene, clone size, J gene, V gene, CDR3 DNA, CDR3 protein. A D gene is named only where the DNA matches it firmly. Size values are once, few and many counts, or a class for expanded clones, and some rows have none.

TRBD1	many	TRBJ2-7	TRBV29-1	TGCAGCGTTGTCGGGGCAGGGGGTTTCTACGAGCAGTACTTC	CSVVGAGGFYEQYF
TRBD2	many	TRBJ2-3	TRBV3-1	TGTGCCAGCAGCCGAAGACTAGCGGGGGATTCGGATACGCAGTATTTT	CASSRRLAGDSDTQYF
.	few	TRBJ1-3	TRBV18	TGTGCCAGCTCACCAGGGGAGGCTGGAAACACCATATATTTT	CASSPGEAGNTIYF
.	many	TRBJ2-5	TRBV18	TGTGCCAGCTCACGGGGAACTTTTGAGACCCAGTACTTC	CASSRGTFETQYF
TRBD1	few	TRBJ1-1	TRBV20-1	TGCAGTGCTAGAACAGGGGGCGCGGGCACTGAAGCTTTCTTT	CSARTGGAGTEAFF
TRBD1	few	TRBJ1-3	TRBV5-1	TGCGCCAGCAGCTCGGACAGGGGGGGAAACACCATATATTTT	CASSSDRGGNTIYF
TRBD1	many	TRBJ1-5	TRBV5-6	TGTGCCAGCAGCTTCCACGACAGGGATCATCAGCCCCAGCATTTT	CASSFHDRDHQPQHF
TRBD2	.	TRBJ2-4	TRBV6-2/TRBV6-3	TGTGCCAGCAGTCGTGGGACTAGCGGGGCCTTAGCCAAAAACATTCAGTACTTC	CASSRGTSGALAKNIQYF
.	few	TRBJ2-7	TRBV28	TGTGCCAGCACCCTAACCCATCCGGGACATCCGTACTTC	CASTLTHPGHPYF
.	few	TRBJ2-7	TRBV6-5	TGTGCCAGCAGTTACTCGAGTCTAGATTTCTACGAGCAGTACTTC	CASSYSSLDFYEQYF